The 13 T cell receptor beta chains reported below all come from one sample, sequenced in a study of preoperative IRX-2 immunotherapy in early breast cancer. Treatment noted: preoperative locoregional IRX-2 cytokine immunotherapy. The repertoire was sequenced with immunoSEQ multiplex PCR; TCRdb's copy has only in-frame clones and lacks some. The sample carries fewer than 25,000 clones, roughly 90% recorded once. The sample consisted of tumor tissue, taken after IRX-2 immunotherapy. The receptors stem from a human donor with breast cancer.

This rearrangement joins TRBV10-2 to TRBJ2-1; 7 positions agree with TRBD1. V was clipped by 5 bases and J by 5 bases; unmatched bases: 3. This CDR3 is 13 amino acids long. The V gene's germline CDR1 is WSHSY and CDR2 SAAADI. The CDR3 coding sequence is TGCGCCAGCAGTAGGGGACAGAACAATGAGCAGTTCTTC. This sequence encodes CASSRGQNNEQFF.

The gene calls are TRBV15 and TRBJ1-1; 7 bases align to TRBD1. Trimming at V came to 4 bases and at J to 3 bases, leaving 5 bases not matched to a gene. CDR1 and CDR2 (germline): LNHNV, YYDKDF (reference sequence). The CDR3 is 14 amino acids. DNA of the CDR3: TGTGCCACCAGCACCCGACAGGGATACACTGAAGCTTTCTTT. Translating gives CATSTRQGYTEAFF.

The V call is TRBV7-3, the J call TRBJ2-2; 10 positions match TRBD2. The J segment lost 5 bases and the V segment lost 5 bases, leaving 5 bases of the junction unmatched. CDR1 is SGHTA, CDR2 FQGTGA, per germline. The CDR3 covers 15 residues. The CDR3 DNA reads as TGTGCCAGCAGCCGCGGACTAGCGGTTACCGGGGAGCTGTTTTTT. Its protein is CASSRGLAVTGELFF.

V gene TRBV7-9 combines with J gene TRBJ2-5; D is possibly TRBD2 (6 bases). Trimming took off 1 base at V and 5 bases at J, with 14 bases between the two ends. This CDR3 has 15 amino acids. The germline V gene encodes CDR1 SEHNR and CDR2 FQNEAQ (reference sequence). CDR3 loop: CASSLGGGLGETQYF. Here the CDR3 DNA reads TGTGCCAGCAGCTTAGGGGGAGGCCTGGGGGAGACCCAGTACTTC.

The chain carries TRBV29-1 and TRBJ2-3; 9 bases fit TRBD2. The CDR3 loop spans 12 amino acids. Trimming cost V 7 bases and J 4 bases; bases outside gene matches: 3. CDR1 and CDR2 from the germline V gene are SQVTM and ANQGSEA. The CDR3 bases are TGCAGCGCTGCGGGGGGGGCAGATACGCAGTATTTT. Amino acid sequence: CSAAGGADTQYF.

This clone was recorded a few times. The chain uses TRBV28 and TRBJ2-3; 12 positions match TRBD2. Germline assignment: CDR1 MDHEN and CDR2 SYDVKM. V shed 6 bases and J 0 bases; nucleotides not matched to a gene: 13. This CDR3 region has 19 residues. The CDR3: CASSPGTSGPSSSTDTQYF. CDR3 nucleotide sequence: TGTGCCAGCAGCCCTGGGACTAGCGGGCCTAGCTCTAGCACAGATACGCAGTATTTT.

The chain is built from TRBV7-9 and TRBJ1-4, with 9 bases lining up with TRBD1. Germline V gene sequence: CDR1 SEHNR, CDR2 FQNEAQ (reference sequence). The V and J ends lost 1 base and 8 bases, in that order; junction bases with no gene match: 5. The CDR3 has 15 amino acids. The CDR3 is CASSLGGQGGEKLFF. As DNA, the CDR3 is TGTGCCAGCAGCTTAGGGGGACAGGGAGGAGAAAAACTGTTTTTT. Supplemented by reference TRBV7-9 and TRBJ1-4, the full variable domain reads DTGVSQNPRHKITKRGQNVTFRCDPISEHNRLYWYRQTLGQGPEFLTYFQNEAQLEKSRLLSDRFSAERPKGSFSTLEIQRTEQGDSAMYLCASSLGGQGGEKLFFGSGTQLSVL.

The chain employs TRBV6-1 and TRBJ2-5; D is possibly TRBD1 (6 bases). Germline CDR1 reads MNHNS; CDR2 reads SASEGT. Trimming stripped 10 bases from V and 2 bases from J, with 8 bases between. The CDR3 is made up of 11 amino acids. CDR3: CATGQQETQYF. As DNA, the CDR3 is TGTGCCACAGGACAGCAAGAGACCCAGTACTTC.

This clone was counted once. The chain joins TRBV29-1 to TRBJ1-4, with 9 bases identical to TRBD1. The CDR3 runs to 15 residues. V lost 0 bases, J lost 7 bases, and 6 bases stayed unmatched. The germline V gene has CDR1 SQVTM and CDR2 ANQGSEA. The DNA for the CDR3 is TGCAGCGTTGAAGACGAACAGGGGGCGAGTGAAAAACTGTTTTTT. This codes for CSVEDEQGASEKLFF. The complete variable domain, with remaining parts taken from reference TRBV29-1 and TRBJ1-4, reads SAVISQKPSRDICQRGTSLTIQCQVDSQVTMMFWYRQQPGQSLTLIATANQGSEATYESGFVIDKFPISRPNLTFSTLTVSNMSPEDSSIYLCSVEDEQGASEKLFFGSGTQLSVL.

The chain is built from TRBV9 and TRBJ2-7; possible D gene TRBD2, 5 bases. The V end lost 0 bases, the J end lost 2 bases, and 9 bases lay between the germline ends. This CDR3 is 14 amino acids long. Per the germline V gene, CDR1 is SGDLS and CDR2 is YYNGEE. The CDR3, as DNA: TGTGCCAGCAGCGTAGAAGCGGTACCCTACGAGCAGTACTTC. It specifies CASSVEAVPYEQYF.

This clone was detected once. The J gene is TRBJ1-5, the V gene TRBV18, with D tentatively TRBD1 (5 bases). The CDR3 extends over 13 amino acids. V lost 3 bases and J 5 bases, leaving 8 bases between the germline ends. Germline lookup yields CDR1 KGHSH and CDR2 LQKENI. CDR3 DNA: TGTGCCAGCTCACCGGGGGGGGATCAGCCCCAGCATTTT. Protein: CASSPGGDQPQHF.

The chain is built from TRBV6-1 and TRBJ2-1, with 11 bases identical to TRBD1. The germline CDR1 and CDR2 sequences are MNHNS and SASEGT. This CDR3 is built from 14 residues. The V segment lost 6 bases and the J segment 7 bases; nucleotides outside the gene matches: 5. CDR3 bases: TGTGCCAGCAGCCGGGACAGGGGGGTAAATGAGCAGTTCTTC. It translates to CASSRDRGVNEQFF.

The chain joins TRBV4-1 to TRBJ2-5, with 7 positions matching TRBD1. The V gene end was trimmed by 1 base and the J gene end by 1 base; junction bases not matched to a gene: 6. The CDR3 contains 16 residues. Per the germline V gene, CDR1 is MGHRA and CDR2 is YSYEKL. The CDR3 protein is CASSQGVGTAQETQYF. As DNA, the CDR3 is TGCGCCAGCAGCCAAGGGGTCGGGACAGCCCAAGAGACCCAGTACTTC.